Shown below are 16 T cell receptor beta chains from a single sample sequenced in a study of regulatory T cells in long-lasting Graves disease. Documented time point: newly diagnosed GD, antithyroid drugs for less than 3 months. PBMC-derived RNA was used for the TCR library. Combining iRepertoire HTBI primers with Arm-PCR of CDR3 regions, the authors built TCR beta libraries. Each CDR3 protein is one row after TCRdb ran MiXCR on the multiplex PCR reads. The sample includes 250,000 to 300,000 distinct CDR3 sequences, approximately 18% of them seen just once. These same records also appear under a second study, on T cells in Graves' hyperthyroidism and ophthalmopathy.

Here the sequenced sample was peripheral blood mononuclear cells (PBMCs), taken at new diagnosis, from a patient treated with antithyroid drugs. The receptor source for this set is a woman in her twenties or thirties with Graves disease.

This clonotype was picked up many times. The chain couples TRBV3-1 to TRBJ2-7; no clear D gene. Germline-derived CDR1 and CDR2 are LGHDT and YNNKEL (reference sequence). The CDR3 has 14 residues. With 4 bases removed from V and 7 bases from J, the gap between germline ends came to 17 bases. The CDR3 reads CASSPYRVPREQYF. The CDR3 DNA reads TGTGCCAGCAGCCCCTACAGAGTCCCTCGTGAGCAGTACTTC.

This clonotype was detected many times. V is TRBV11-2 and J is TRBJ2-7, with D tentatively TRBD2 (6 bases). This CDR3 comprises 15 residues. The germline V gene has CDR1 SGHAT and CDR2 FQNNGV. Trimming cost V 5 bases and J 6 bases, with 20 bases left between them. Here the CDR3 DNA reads TGTGCCAGCAGCCCTAGAATCGGGCTGGGAGGCGAGCAGTACTTC. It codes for CASSPRIGLGGEQYF.

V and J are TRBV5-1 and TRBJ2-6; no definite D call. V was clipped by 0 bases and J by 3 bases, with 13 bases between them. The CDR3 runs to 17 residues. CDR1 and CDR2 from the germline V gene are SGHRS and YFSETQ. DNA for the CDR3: TGCGCCAGCAGCTTGGAACCCCCTCGTAATGGGGCCAACGTCCTGACTTTC. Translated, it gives CASSLEPPRNGANVLTF.

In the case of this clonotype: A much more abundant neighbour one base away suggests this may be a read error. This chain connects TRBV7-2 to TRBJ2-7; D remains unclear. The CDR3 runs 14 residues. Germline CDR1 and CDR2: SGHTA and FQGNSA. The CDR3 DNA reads TGTGCCAGCAGCTCAATGACACTCTCCTACGAGCGGTACTTC. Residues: CASSSMTLSYERYF.

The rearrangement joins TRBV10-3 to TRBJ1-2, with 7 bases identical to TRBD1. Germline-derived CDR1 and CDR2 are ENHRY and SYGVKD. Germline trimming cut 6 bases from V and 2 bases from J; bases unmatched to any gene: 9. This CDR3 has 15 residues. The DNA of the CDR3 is TGTGCCATCAGATCAGCCGGGACAGAAAACTATGGCTACACCTTC. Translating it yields CAIRSAGTENYGYTF.

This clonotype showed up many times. The CDR3 loop reads CASSLTLGTDTQYF. The CDR3 DNA reads TGTGCCAGCAGCTTAACGCTAGGAACAGATACGCAGTATTTT. This chain connects TRBV7-2 to TRBJ2-3; D unresolved. The CDR3 consists of 14 residues. V was pared by 2 bases and J by 3 bases, with 9 bases between. Germline values: CDR1 SGHTA, CDR2 FQGNSA.

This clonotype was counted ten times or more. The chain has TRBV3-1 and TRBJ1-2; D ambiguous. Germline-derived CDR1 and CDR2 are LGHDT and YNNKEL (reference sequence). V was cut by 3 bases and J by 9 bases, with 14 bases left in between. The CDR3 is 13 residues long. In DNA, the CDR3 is TGTGCCAGCAGCCAGGCCCTTGTCCGAAGCTACACCTTC. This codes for CASSQALVRSYTF. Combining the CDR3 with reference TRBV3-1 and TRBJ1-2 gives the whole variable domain DTAVSQTPKYLVTQMGNDKSIKCEQNLGHDTMYWYKQDSKKFLKIMFSYNNKELIINETVPNRFSPKSPDKAHLNLHINSLELGDSAVYFCASSQALVRSYTFGSGTRLTVV.

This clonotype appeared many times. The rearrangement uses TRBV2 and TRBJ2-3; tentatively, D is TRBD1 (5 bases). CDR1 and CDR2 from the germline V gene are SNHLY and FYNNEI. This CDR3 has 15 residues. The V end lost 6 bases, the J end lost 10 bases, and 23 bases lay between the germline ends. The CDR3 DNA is TGTGCCAGCAGGGGGCCCTCACCTGCCCCCGGTTCGCAGTATTTT. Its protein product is CASRGPSPAPGSQYF.

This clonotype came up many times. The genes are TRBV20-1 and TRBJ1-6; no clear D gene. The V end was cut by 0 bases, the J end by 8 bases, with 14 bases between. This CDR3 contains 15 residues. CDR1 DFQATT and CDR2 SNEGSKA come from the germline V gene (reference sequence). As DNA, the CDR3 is TGCAGTGCTAGAGATCCCCCGGGGAGTGATTCACCCCTCCACTTT. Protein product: CSARDPPGSDSPLHF.

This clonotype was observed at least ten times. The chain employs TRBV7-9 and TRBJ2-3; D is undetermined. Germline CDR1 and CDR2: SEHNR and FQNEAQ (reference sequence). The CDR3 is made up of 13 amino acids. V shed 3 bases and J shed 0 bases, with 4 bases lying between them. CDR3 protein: CASSFGSTDTQYF. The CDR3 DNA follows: TGTGCCAGCAGCTTCGGTAGCACAGATACGCAGTATTTT.

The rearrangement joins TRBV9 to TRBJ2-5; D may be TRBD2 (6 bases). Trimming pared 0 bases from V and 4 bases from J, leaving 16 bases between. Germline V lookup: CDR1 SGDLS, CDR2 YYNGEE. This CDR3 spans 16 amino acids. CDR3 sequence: CASSVEGSLGGETQYF. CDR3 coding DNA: TGTGCCAGCAGCGTAGAGGGGTCTTTGGGGGGAGAGACCCAGTACTTC.

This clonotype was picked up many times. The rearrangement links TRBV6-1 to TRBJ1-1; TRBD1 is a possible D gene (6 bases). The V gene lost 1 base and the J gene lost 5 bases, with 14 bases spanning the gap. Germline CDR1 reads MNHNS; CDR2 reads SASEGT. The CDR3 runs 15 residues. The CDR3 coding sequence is TGTGCCAGCAGTGAAGGGTGGGGGCGAAGGACTGAAGCTTTCTTT. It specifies CASSEGWGRRTEAFF.

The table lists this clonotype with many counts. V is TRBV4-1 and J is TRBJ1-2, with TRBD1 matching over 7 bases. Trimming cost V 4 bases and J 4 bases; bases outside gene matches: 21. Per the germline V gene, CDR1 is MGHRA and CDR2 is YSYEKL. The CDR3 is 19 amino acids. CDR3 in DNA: TGCGCCAGCAGCCGATTCCGGGACAGATTAGGTCGCCCCCCCTATGGCTACACCTTC. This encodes CASSRFRDRLGRPPYGYTF.

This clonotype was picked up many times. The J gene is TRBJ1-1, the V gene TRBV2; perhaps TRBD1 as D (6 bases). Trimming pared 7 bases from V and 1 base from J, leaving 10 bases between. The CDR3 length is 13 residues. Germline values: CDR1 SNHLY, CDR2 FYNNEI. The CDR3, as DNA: TGTGCCAGCAACCCGGACAGGAACACTGAAGCTTTCTTT. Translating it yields CASNPDRNTEAFF.

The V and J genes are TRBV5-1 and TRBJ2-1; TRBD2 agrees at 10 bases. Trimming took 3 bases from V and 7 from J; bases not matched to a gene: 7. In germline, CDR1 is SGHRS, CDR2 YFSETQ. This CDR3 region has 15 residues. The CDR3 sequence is CASSYLAGVGNEQFF. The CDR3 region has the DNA TGCGCCAGCAGCTATCTAGCGGGAGTGGGGAATGAGCAGTTCTTC.

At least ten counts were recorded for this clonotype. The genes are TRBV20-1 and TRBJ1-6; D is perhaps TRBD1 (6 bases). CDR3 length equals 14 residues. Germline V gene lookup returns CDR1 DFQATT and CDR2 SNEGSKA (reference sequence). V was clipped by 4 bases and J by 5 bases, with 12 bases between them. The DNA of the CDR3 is TGCAGTGCTAAGTTCGACAGGAATAATTCACCCCTCCACTTT. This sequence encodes CSAKFDRNNSPLHF.